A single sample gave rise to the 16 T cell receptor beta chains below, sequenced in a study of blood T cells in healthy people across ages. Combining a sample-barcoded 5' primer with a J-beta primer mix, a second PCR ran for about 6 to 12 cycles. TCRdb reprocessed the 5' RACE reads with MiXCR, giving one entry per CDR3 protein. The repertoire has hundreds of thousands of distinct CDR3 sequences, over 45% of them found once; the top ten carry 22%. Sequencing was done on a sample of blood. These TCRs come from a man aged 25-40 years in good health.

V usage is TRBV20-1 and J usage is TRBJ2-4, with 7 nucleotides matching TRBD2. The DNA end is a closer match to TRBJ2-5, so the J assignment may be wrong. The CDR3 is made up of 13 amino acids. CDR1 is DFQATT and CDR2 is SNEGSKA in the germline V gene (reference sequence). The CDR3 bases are TGCAGTGCCCACGGGGGGAAAGCGGAGACCCAGTACTTC. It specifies CSAHGGKAETQYF.

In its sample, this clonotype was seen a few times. CDR3 region: CASRPSWAGDSYEQYF. The CDR3 coding sequence is TGTGCCAGCAGACCCTCGTGGGCAGGGGACTCCTACGAGCAGTACTTC. J is TRBJ2-7 and V is TRBV6-2 or TRBV6-3, with TRBD1 as a possible D gene (6 bases). The CDR3 is 16 amino acids. The germline CDR1 and CDR2 sequences are MNHEY and SVGEGT. V dropped 6 bases and J dropped 0 bases, with 18 bases sitting between them.

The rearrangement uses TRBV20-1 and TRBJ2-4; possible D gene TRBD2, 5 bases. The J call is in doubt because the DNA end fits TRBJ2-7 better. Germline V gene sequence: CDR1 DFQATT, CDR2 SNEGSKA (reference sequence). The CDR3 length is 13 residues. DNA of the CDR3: TGCAGTGCTGCCCGGGGTAATAGCTACGAGCAGTACTTC. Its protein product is CSAARGNSYEQYF.

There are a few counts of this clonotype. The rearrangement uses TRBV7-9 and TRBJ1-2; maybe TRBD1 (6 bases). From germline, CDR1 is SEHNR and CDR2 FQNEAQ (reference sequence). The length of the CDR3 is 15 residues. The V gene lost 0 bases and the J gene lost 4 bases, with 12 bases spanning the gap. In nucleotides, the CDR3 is TGTGCCAGCAGCTTAGCGGCACAGGGTCTCTATGGCTACACCTTC. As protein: CASSLAAQGLYGYTF.

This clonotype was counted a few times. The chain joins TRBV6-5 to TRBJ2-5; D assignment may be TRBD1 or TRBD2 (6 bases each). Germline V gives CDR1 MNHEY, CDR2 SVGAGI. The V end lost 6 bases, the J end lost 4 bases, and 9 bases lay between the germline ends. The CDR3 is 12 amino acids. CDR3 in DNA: TGTGCCAGCAGGGGGGGCGCAGAGACCCAGTACTTC. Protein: CASRGGAETQYF.

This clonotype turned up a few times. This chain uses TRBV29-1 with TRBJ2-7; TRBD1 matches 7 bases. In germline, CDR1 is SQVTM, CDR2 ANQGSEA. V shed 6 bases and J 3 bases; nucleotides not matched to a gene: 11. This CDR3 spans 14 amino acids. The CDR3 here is CSVVTRDSIYEQYF. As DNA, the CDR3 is TGCAGCGTGGTTACCCGGGACAGTATCTACGAGCAGTACTTC.

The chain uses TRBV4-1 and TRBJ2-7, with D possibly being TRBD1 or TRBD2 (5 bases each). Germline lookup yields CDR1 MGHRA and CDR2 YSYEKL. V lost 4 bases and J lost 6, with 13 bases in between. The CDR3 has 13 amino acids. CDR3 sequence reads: CASSPQLGVEQYF. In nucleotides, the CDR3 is TGCGCCAGCAGCCCACAACTAGGGGTCGAGCAGTACTTC.

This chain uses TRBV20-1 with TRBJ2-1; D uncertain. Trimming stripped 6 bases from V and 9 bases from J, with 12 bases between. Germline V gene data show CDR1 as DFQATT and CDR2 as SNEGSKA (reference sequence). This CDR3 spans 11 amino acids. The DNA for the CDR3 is TGCAGTGCCCCTCAGGTATCTGAGCAGTTCTTC. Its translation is CSAPQVSEQFF.

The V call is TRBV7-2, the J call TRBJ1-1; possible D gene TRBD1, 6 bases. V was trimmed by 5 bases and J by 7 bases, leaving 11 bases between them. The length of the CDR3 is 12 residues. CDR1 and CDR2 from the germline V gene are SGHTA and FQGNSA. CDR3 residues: CASSPQGLEAFF. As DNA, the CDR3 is TGTGCCAGCAGCCCGCAGGGGCTTGAAGCTTTCTTT.

CDR3 DNA sequence: TGTGCCAGCAGCCCACCCGACAGGGCCCGGAATGAGCAGTTCTTC. This codes for CASSPPDRARNEQFF. This sequence joins TRBV7-9 and TRBJ2-1; 7 bases are shared with TRBD1. V lost 5 bases and J lost 7; bases outside the gene matches: 11. CDR3 length equals 15 residues. Germline CDR1 and CDR2: SEHNR and FQNEAQ (reference sequence).

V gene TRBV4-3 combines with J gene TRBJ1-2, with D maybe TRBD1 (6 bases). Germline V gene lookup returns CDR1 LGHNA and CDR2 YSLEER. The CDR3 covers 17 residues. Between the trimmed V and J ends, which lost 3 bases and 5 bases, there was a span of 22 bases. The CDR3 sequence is CASSQEPTRGGRYGYTF. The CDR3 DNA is TGCGCCAGCAGCCAGGAACCTACCAGAGGGGGAAGGTATGGCTACACCTTC.

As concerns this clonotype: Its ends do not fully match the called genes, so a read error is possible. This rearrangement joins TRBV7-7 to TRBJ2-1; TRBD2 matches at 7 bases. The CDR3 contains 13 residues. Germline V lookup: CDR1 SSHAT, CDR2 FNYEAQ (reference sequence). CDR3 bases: TGTGCTAGCAGCGGGACCCCGTCGGGTGAGCAGTTCTTC. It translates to CASSGTPSGEQFF.

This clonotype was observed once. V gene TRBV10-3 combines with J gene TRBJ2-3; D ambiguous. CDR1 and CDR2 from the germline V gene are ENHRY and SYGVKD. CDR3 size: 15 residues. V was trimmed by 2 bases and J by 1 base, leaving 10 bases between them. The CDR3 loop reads CAISERIPGTDTQYF. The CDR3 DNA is TGTGCCATCAGTGAGCGAATTCCCGGCACAGATACGCAGTATTTT.

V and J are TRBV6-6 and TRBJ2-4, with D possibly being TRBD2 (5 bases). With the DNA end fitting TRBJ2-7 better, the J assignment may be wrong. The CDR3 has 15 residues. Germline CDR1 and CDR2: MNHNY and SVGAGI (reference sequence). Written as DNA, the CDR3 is TGTGCCAGCAGTTTAAAGAGCGGAGCCCCCTACGAGCAGTACTTC. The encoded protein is CASSLKSGAPYEQYF.

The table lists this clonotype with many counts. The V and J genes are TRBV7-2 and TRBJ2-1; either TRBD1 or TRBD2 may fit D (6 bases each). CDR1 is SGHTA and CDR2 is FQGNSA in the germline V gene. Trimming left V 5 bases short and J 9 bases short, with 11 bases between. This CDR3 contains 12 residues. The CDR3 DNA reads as TGTGCCAGCAGCCGGACAGCGGGTGAGCAGTTCTTC. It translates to CASSRTAGEQFF.

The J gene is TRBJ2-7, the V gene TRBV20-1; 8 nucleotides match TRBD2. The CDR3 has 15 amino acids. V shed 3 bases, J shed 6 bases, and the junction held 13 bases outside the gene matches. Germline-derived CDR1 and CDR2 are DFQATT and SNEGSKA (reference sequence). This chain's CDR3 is CSARVGGLALGEQYF. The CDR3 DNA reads TGCAGTGCTAGGGTGGGAGGACTAGCTTTAGGCGAGCAGTACTTC.